This T cell receptor beta chain is from a study of OX40 agonist ivuxolimab in advanced cancers. The wider study: Averaging 60 years in age, with a range of roughly 20 to 90, the cohort was around 83% male.

The study's findings and limits: In the expanded peripheral T cells, antigen specificity was never determined.

There are 15 residues in the CDR3. CDR1 is SGHNT and CDR2 is YYREEE in the germline V gene (reference sequence). Trimming left V 2 bases short and J 2 bases short, with 11 bases between. On this clone: What it recognizes is unknown.

Libraries were prepared by immunoSEQ multiplex PCR; TCRdb keeps only in-frame clonotypes and omits some of them. This table holds roughly 80,000 clones, approximately 86% found once. The clonotype originates from an adult with an advanced solid tumor such as melanoma, head and neck, liver or kidney cancer. The source material was CD4+ or CD8+ T cells sorted from blood, sampled in a trial of the OX40 agonist ivuxolimab. The V gene is TRBV5-4, the J gene TRBJ1-5; D is possibly TRBD1 (6 bases). This CDR3 is CASSFWGGGNQPQHF. As DNA, the CDR3 is TGTGCCAGCAGCTTCTGGGGGGGCGGCAATCAGCCCCAGCATTTT.